This TCR beta chain was profiled in a study of early T cells in non-severe SARS-CoV-2 infection. The CDR3 totals 11 residues. Trimming pared 8 bases from V and 5 bases from J, leaving 9 bases between. The germline V gene encodes CDR1 MNHEY and CDR2 SVGAGI. TCRdb ran MiXCR on the 5' RACE reads and lists one entry per CDR3 protein. This sample has tens of thousands of distinct CDR3 sequences; 10% to 15% occur once, and the top ten carry roughly 5%. Sequencing was done on a sample of whole blood. The sequence derives from an adult who was a healthcare worker with PCR-confirmed SARS-CoV-2 infection or an uninfected control (not recorded which). The rearrangement uses TRBV6-5 and TRBJ2-5; no definite D call. Written as DNA, the CDR3 is TGTGCCAGCTCACTACTGGAGACCCAGTACTTC. Protein sequence: CASSLLETQYF.